This T cell receptor (beta chain) originates from a study of blood T cell repertoires in COVID-19. Deletions cut 7 bases from V and 5 bases from J, with 9 bases between. The CDR3 has 12 residues. Only in-frame clones appear in the TCRdb table, and some are missing; sequencing was by immunoSEQ multiplex PCR. The data show about 340,000 clones, about 89% seen once. The sequenced material came from peripheral blood. The origin of this receptor is a woman aged 45-59 years with COVID-19, enrolled during active disease. The V gene is TRBV12-3 or TRBV12-4, the J gene TRBJ1-5, with D uncertain. CDR3: CASKGGYQPQHF. CDR3 in DNA: TGTGCCAGCAAGGGAGGGTATCAGCCCCAGCATTTT.